Described below is a single T cell receptor beta chain sequence and its context. Its antigen remains unidentified. The data originate from a study of monozygotic twins with inflammatory bowel disease (dated by TCRdb to the late 2010s). Describing the broader study: A total of 28 monozygotic twin pairs were included in the full study, comprising nine German pairs (four IBD-concordant, five IBD-discordant) and 19 IBD-discordant Danish pairs. Each individual had, on average, about 151 000 unique TCRalpha sequences and 181 000 unique TCRbeta sequences available for analysis. Disease-associated traits were sought mainly through comparisons between IBD patients and their genetically identical healthy co-twins within discordant pairs.

From each donor, an approximately 2.4 ml peripheral blood sample was drawn into PAXgene tubes and stored at -80 degrees C. Without T cell sorting, total RNA was isolated from whole blood using the PAXgene blood miRNA kit on an automated QIAcube. Deep TCRalpha and TCRbeta repertoire profiling with unique molecular barcoding was performed on peripheral blood of monozygotic twin pairs concordant or discordant for inflammatory bowel disease. Smoking habits were recorded for all twin pairs, and individuals were classified as current, former or never smokers. From its cysteine to its phenylalanine, the CDR3 spans 14 amino acids. No coding sequence is recorded. CDR1 is given as LGHNA and CDR2 as YNFKEQ, both from the germline V gene. What the authors observed across the whole study: Because patients were on differing immunosuppressive treatments, the repertoires may have picked up extra background noise and inter-individual variability. No difference in repertoire similarity was observed between concordant and discordant twins, possibly owing to limited statistical power. No single strong signal or clonotype linked to IBD turned up in the results, so the idea that one exists was not supported. Distinction between different T cell subtypes could not be achieved in the analysis. Compared with healthy twins, IBD patients had fewer clonotypes in common with other individuals, a difference most pronounced in patients showing signs of disease activity. IBD patients had lower TCRbeta repertoire diversity, measured by the inverse Simpson index, than their healthy co-twins.

Libraries came from 5' RACE. The input for every TCR library was around 4,000 ng of total RNA. For each sample, cDNA synthesis was carried out in eight separate reactions using SMARTScribe reverse transcriptase. During cDNA synthesis, template switching was used to introduce unique molecular identifiers that contained a 6-nucleotide sample barcode. TCRalpha and TCRbeta cDNA was amplified in two nested PCRs of about 17 and 10 cycles, and bead purification was carried out after each PCR. Before amplification, the cDNA was treated with uracil DNA-glycosylase and purified using the QIAquick PCR purification kit. The second PCR added Illumina TruSeq-compatible adapters along with sample-specific barcodes. Library quality and concentration were assessed using TapeStation and Qubit, and 5 to 6 ng of each library was pooled. Sequencing of the pooled libraries was done on an Illumina HiSeq2500 single-index Rapid Run using custom sequencing primers and 2 x 100 bp reads. The published analysis was carried out like this. MiGEC version 1.2.6 was used for UMI-based consensus assembly to correct PCR and sequencing errors. MiXCR version 2.1.1 was used to carry out V(D)J alignment, clonotype assembly and CDR3 extraction. Gene usage, clonotype sharing and MAIT/NKT TCR abundance were normalised by analysing the top 1000, 10 000 and 20 000 clonotypes per sample. Diversity was computed as the inverse Simpson index with the vegan R package after downsampling to 27 000 UMIs. Paired Mann-Whitney U tests were applied to discordant twin pairs, with Benjamini-Hochberg correction for multiple testing. Through TCRdb reprocessing, the reads give one entry per CDR3 protein sequence; DNA is omitted. TCRdb assigned the V and J calls; the authors' analysis was not used. The sample table on file contains around 450,000 distinct CDR3 sequences. About 2.3% of the sample comes from the top ten.

The V and J genes are TRBV4-2 and TRBJ2-1. The source of this sequence is a human donor with ulcerative colitis or Crohn's disease, or a healthy co-twin of an affected twin (not recorded which). Sequencing was done on a sample of blood. The CDR3 here reads CASSQADSLSEQFF.